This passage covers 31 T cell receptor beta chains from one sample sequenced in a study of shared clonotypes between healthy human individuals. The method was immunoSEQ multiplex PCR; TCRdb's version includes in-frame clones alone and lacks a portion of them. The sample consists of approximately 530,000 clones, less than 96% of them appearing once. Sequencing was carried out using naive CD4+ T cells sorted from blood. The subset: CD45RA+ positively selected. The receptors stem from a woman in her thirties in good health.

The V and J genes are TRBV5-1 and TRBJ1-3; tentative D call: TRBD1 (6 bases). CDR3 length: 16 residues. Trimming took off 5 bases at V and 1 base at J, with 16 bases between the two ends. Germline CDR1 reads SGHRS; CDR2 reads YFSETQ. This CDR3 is CASSSSVGGSGNTIYF. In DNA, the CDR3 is TGCGCCAGCAGTTCGTCCGTAGGGGGGTCTGGAAACACCATATATTTT. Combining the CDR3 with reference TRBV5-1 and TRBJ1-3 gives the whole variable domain KAGVTQTPRYLIKTRGQQVTLSCSPISGHRSVSWYQQTPGQGLQFLFEYFSETQRNKGNFPGRFSGRQFSNSRSEMNVSTLELGDSALYLCASSSSVGGSGNTIYFGEGSWLTVV.

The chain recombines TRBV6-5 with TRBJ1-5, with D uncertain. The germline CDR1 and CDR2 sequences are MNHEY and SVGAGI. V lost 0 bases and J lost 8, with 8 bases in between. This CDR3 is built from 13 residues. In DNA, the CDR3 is TGTGCCAGCAGTTACTCGGGGTGGGAGCCCCAGCATTTT. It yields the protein CASSYSGWEPQHF.

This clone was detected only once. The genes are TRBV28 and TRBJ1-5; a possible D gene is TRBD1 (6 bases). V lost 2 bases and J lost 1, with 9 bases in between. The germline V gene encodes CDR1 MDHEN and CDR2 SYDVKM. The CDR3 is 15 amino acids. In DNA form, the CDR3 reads TGTGCCAGCAGTTTAGGGGGCGTCAGCAATCAGCCCCAGCATTTT. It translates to CASSLGGVSNQPQHF.

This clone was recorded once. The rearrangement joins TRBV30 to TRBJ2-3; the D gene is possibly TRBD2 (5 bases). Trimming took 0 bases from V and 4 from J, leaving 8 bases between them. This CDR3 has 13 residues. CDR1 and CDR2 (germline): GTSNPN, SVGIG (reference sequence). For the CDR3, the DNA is TGTGCCTGGAGTGTCTCGGGGTCAGATACGCAGTATTTT. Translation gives CAWSVSGSDTQYF.

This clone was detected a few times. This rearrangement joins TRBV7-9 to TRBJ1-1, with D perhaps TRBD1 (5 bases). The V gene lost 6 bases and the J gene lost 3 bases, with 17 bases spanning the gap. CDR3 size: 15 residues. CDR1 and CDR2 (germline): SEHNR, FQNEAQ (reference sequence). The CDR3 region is CASRSPPGGYTEAFF. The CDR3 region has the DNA TGTGCCAGCAGAAGCCCCCCGGGGGGTTACACTGAAGCTTTCTTT.

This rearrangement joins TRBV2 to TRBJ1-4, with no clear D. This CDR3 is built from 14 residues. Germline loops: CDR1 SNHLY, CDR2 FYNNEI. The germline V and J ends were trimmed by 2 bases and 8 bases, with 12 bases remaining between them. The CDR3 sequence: CASSEWSVEEKLFF. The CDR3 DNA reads TGTGCCAGCAGTGAATGGTCAGTGGAGGAAAAACTGTTTTTT. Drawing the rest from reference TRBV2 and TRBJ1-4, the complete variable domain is EPEVTQTPSHQVTQMGQEVILRCVPISNHLYFYWYRQILGQKVEFLVSFYNNEISEKSEIFDDQFSVERPDGSNFTLKIRSTKLEDSAMYFCASSEWSVEEKLFFGSGTQLSVL.

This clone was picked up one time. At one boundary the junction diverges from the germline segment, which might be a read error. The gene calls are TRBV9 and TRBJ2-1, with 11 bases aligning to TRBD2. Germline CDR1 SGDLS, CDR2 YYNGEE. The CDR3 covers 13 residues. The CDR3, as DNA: TGTGCCAGCAGCGCCGGGACTAGCGGACCGTCGCTCTTC. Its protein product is CASSAGTSGPSLF.

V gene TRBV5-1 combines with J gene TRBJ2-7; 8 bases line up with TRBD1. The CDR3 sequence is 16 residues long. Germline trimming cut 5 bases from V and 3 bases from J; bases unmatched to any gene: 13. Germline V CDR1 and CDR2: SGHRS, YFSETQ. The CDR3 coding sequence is TGCGCCAGCAGTCAGGGCCTGGAGACAGGGGACTACGAGCAGTACTTC. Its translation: CASSQGLETGDYEQYF. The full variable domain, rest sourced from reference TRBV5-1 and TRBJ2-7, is KAGVTQTPRYLIKTRGQQVTLSCSPISGHRSVSWYQQTPGQGLQFLFEYFSETQRNKGNFPGRFSGRQFSNSRSEMNVSTLELGDSALYLCASSQGLETGDYEQYFGPGTRLTVT.

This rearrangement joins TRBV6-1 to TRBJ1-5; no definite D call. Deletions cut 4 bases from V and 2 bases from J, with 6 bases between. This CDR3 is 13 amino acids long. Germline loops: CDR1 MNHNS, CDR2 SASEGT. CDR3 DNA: TGTGCCAGCAGTGCTCCCGGCAATCAGCCCCAGCATTTT. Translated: CASSAPGNQPQHF.

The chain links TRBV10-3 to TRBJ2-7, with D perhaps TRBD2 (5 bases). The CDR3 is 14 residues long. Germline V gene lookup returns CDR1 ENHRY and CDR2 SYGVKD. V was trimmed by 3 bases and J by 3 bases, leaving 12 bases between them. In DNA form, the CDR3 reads TGTGCCATCAGTGACGCCCTAGGGAGCTACGAGCAGTACTTC. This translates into CAISDALGSYEQYF.

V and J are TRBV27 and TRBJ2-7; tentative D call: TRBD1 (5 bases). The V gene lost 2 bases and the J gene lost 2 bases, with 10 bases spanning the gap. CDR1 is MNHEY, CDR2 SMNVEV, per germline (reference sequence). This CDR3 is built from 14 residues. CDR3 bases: TGTGCCAGCAGTTTACAGGGAAGAACCTACGAGCAGTACTTC. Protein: CASSLQGRTYEQYF.

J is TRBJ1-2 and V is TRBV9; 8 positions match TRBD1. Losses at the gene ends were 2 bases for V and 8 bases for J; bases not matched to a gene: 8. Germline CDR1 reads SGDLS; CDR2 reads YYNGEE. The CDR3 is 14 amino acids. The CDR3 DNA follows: TGTGCCAGCAGCGTCCAGGGACAGGCGGGAGGCTACACCTTC. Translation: CASSVQGQAGGYTF.

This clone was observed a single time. In DNA, the CDR3 is TGTGCCAGCAGATCACAGGGGAGGATCAACACTGAAGCTTTCTTT. Translation gives CASRSQGRINTEAFF. The J gene is TRBJ1-1, the V gene TRBV6-6, with TRBD1 identical over 7 bases. Germline-derived CDR1 and CDR2 are MNHNY and SVGAGI (reference sequence). Losses at the gene ends were 6 bases for V and 2 bases for J; bases not matched to a gene: 9. There are 15 residues in the CDR3.

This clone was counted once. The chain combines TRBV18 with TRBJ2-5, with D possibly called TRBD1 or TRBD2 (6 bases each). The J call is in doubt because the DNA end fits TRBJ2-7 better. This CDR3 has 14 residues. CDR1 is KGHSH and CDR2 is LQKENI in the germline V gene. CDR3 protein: CASSPGRGLYEQYF. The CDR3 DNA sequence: TGTGCCAGCTCACCAGGTCGGGGGCTCTACGAGCAGTACTTC.

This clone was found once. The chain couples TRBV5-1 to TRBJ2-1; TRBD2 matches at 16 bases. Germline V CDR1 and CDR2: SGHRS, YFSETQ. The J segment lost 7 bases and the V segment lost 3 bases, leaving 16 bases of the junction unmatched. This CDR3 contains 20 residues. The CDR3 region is CASSYYPGTSGRAIHNEQFF. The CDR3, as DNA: TGCGCCAGCAGCTACTACCCCGGGACTAGCGGGAGGGCCATACATAATGAGCAGTTCTTC.

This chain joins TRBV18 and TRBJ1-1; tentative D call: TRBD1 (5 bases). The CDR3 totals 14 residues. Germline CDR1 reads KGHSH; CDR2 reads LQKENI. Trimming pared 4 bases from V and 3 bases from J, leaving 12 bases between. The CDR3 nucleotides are TGTGCCAGCTCACAATCCACGGGGGACACTGAAGCTTTCTTT. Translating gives CASSQSTGDTEAFF.

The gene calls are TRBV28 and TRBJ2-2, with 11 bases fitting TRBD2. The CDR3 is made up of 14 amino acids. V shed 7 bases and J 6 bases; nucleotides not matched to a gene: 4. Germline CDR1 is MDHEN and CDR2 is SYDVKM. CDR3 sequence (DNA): TGTGCCAGCACAGAACTAGCGGGAGCCGGGGAGCTGTTTTTT. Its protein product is CASTELAGAGELFF. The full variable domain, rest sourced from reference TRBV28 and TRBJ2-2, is DVKVTQSSRYLVKRTGEKVFLECVQDMDHENMFWYRQDPGLGLRLIYFSYDVKMKEKGDIPEGYSVSREKKERFSLILESASTNQTSMYLCASTELAGAGELFFGEGSRLTVL.

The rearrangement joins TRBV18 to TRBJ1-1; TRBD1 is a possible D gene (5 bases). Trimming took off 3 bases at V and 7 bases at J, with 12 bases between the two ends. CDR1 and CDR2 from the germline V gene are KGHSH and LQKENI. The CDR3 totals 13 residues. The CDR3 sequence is CASSPRTNNEAFF. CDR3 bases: TGTGCCAGCTCACCCCGGACAAATAATGAAGCTTTCTTT. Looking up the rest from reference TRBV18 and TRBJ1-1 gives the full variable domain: NAGVMQNPRHLVRRRGQEARLRCSPMKGHSHVYWYRQLPEEGLKFMVYLQKENIIDESGMPKERFSAEFPKEGPSILRIQQVVRGDSAAYFCASSPRTNNEAFFGQGTRLTVV.

The DNA for the CDR3 is TGTGCCAGCAGTGAATGGCGAAGGAACTATGGCTACACCTTC. Translation gives CASSEWRRNYGYTF. The rearrangement uses TRBV2 and TRBJ1-2; D remains unclear. The CDR3 covers 14 residues. The germline V gene encodes CDR1 SNHLY and CDR2 FYNNEI. Trimming took off 2 bases at V and 2 bases at J, with 9 bases between the two ends.

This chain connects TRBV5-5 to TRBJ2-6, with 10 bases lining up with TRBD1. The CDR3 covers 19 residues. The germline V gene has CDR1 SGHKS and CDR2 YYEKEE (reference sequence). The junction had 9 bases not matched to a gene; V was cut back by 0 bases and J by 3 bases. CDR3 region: CASSLGHRDRGSGANVLTF. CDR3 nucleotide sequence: TGTGCCAGCAGCTTGGGACACCGGGACAGGGGTAGTGGGGCCAACGTCCTGACTTTC.

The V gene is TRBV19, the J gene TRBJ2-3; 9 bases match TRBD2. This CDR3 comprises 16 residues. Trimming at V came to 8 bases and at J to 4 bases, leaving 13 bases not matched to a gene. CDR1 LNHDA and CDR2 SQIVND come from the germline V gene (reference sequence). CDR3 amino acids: CASFPDSGSSADTQYF. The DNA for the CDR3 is TGTGCCAGTTTCCCCGATAGCGGGAGTTCGGCAGATACGCAGTATTTT.

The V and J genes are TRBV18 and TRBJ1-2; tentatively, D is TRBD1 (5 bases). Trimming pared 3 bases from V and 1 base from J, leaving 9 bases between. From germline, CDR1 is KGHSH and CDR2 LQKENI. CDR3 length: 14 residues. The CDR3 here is CASSPGRDNYGYTF. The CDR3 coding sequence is TGTGCCAGCTCACCGGGCAGGGATAACTATGGCTACACCTTC.

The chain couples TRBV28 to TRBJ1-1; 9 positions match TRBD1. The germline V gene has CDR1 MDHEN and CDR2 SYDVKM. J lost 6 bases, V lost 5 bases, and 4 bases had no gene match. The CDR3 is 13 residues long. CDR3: CASSNRGQAEAFF. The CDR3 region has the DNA TGTGCCAGCAGTAACAGGGGGCAGGCTGAAGCTTTCTTT.

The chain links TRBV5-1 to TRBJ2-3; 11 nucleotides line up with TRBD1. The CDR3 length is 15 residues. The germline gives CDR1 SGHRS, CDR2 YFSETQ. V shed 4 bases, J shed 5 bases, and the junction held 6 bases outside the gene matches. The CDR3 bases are TGCGCCAGCAGCCCCGGGACAGGGGGGGGAGATACGCAGTATTTT. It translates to CASSPGTGGGDTQYF.

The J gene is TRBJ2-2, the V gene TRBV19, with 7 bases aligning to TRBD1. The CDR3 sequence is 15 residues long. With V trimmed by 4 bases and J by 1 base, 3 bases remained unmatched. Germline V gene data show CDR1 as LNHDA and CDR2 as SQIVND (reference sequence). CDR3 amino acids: CASSRQGRNTGELFF. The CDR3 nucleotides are TGTGCCAGTAGTAGACAGGGAAGGAACACCGGGGAGCTGTTTTTT.

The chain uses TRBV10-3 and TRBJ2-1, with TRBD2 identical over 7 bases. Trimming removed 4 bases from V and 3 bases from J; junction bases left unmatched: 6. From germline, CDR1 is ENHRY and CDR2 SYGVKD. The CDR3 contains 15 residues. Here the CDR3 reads CAISGAGVGYNEQFF. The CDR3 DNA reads TGTGCCATCAGTGGTGCGGGAGTCGGCTACAATGAGCAGTTCTTC.

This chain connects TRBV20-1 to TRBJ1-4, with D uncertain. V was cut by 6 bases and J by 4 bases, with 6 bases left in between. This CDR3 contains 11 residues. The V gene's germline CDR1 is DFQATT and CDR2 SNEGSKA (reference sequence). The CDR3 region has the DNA TGCAGTGCCACCGATAATGAAAAACTGTTTTTT. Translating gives CSATDNEKLFF.

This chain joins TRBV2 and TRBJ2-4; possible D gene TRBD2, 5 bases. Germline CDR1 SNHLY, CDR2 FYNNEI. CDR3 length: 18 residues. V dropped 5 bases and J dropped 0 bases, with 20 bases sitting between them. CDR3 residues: CASSLTTDPAIAKNIQYF. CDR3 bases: TGTGCCAGCAGTTTGACTACCGATCCGGCTATAGCCAAAAACATTCAGTACTTC.

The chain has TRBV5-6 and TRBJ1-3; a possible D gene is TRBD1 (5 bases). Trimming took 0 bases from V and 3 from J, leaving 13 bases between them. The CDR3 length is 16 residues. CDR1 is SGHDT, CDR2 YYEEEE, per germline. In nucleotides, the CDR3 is TGTGCCAGCAGCTTGGCCGGGGGGGTATATGGAAACACCATATATTTT. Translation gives CASSLAGGVYGNTIYF.

The CDR3, as DNA: TGTGCCACCAGCAGAGATGGGCAGGGCGGTTCACCCCTCCACTTT. This encodes CATSRDGQGGSPLHF. This chain links TRBV15 with TRBJ1-6; weak D call: TRBD1 (5 bases). This CDR3 has 15 amino acids. Germline values: CDR1 LNHNV, CDR2 YYDKDF (reference sequence). Trimming cost V 0 bases and J 9 bases, with 12 bases left between them.

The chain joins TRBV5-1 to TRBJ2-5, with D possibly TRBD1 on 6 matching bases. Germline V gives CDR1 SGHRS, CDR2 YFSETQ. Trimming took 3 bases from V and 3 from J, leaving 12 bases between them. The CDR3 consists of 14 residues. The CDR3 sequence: CASSSRGGKETQYF. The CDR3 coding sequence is TGCGCCAGCAGCTCGAGAGGGGGAAAAGAGACCCAGTACTTC.